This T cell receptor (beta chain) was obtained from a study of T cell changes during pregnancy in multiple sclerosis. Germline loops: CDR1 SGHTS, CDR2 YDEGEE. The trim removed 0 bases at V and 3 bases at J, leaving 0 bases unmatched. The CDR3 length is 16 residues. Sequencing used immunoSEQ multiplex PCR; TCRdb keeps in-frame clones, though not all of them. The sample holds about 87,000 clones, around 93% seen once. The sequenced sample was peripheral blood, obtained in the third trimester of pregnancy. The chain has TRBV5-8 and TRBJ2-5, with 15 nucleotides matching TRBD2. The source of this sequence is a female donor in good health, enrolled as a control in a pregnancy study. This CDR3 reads CASSLGTSGREETQYF. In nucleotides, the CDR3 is TGTGCCAGCAGCTTGGGGACTAGCGGGAGGGAAGAGACCCAGTACTTC.